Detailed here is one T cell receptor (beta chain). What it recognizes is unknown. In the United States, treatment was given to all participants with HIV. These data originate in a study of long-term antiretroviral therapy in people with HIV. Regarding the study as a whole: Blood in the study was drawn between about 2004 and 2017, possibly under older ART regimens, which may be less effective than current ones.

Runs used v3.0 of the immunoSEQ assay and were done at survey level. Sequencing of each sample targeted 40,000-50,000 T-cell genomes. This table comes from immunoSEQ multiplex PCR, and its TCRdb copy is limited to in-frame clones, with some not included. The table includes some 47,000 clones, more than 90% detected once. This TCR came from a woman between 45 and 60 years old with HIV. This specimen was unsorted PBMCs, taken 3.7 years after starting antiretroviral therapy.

CDR3 sequence reads: CSAQGNRNTEAFF. CDR3 DNA sequence: TGCAGCGCCCAAGGGAACAGGAACACTGAAGCTTTCTTT. The chain combines TRBV29-1 with TRBJ1-1; D not resolved. CDR1 is SQVTM and CDR2 is ANQGSEA in the germline V gene. The V and J ends lost 7 bases and 1 base respectively, with 13 bases between them. This CDR3 has 13 residues.